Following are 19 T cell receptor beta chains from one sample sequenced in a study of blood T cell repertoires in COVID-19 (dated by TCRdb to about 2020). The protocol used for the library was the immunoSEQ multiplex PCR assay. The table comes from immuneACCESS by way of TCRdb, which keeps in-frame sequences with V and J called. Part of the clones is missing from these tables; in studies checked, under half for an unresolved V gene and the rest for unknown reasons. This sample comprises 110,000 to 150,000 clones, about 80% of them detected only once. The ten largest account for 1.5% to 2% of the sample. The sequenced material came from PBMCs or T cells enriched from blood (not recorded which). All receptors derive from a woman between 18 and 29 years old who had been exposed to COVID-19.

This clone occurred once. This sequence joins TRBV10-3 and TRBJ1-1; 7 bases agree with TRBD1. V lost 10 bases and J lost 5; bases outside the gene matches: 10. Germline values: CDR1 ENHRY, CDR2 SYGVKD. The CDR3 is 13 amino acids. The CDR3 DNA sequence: TGTGCCAGCGGTCAGGGGGGTCGGACTGAAGCTTTCTTT. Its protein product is CASGQGGRTEAFF.

The CDR3 DNA follows: TGCGCCAGCACAGACATGCCGGGACAGCAGTCAGATTATAACTACGAGCAGTACTTC. Amino acid sequence: CASTDMPGQQSDYNYEQYF. The chain uses TRBV10-2 and TRBJ2-7, with 7 bases fitting TRBD1. Per the germline V gene, CDR1 is WSHSY and CDR2 is SAAADI. Trimming at V came to 7 bases and at J to 3 bases, leaving 24 bases not matched to a gene. The CDR3 is made up of 19 amino acids.

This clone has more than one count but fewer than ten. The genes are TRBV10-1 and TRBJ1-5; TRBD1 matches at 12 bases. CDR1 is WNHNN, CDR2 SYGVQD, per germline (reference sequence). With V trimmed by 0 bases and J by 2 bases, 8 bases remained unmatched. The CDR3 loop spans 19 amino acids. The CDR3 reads CASSESGGTGGYGNQPQHF. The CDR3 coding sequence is TGCGCCAGCAGTGAGTCAGGCGGGACAGGGGGCTATGGCAATCAGCCCCAGCATTTT.

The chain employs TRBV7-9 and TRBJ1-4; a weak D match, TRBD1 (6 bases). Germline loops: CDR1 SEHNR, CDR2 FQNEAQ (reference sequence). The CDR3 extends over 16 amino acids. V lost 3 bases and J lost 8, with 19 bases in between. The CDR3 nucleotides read TGTGCCAGCAGCTTTGCGGGGGGCGCAGGGAGAGAAAAACTGTTTTTT. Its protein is CASSFAGGAGREKLFF.

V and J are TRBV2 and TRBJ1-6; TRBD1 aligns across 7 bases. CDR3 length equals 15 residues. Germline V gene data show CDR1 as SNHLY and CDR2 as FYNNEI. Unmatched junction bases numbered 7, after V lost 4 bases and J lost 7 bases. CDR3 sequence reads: CASSVITGANSPLHF. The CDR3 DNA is TGTGCCAGCAGTGTCATTACAGGGGCAAATTCACCCCTCCACTTT.

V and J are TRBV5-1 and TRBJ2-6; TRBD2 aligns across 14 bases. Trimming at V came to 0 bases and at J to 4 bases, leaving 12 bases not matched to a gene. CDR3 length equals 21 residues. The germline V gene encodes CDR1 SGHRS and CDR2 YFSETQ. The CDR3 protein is CASSLASLTSGRVRGANVLTF. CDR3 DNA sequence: TGCGCCAGCAGCTTGGCCTCCCTGACTAGCGGGAGGGTACGAGGGGCCAACGTCCTGACTTTC.

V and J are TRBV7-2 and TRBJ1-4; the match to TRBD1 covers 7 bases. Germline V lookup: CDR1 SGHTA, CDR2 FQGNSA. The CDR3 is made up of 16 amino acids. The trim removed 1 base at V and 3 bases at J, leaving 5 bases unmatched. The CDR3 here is CASSLGGQGANEKLFF. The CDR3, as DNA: TGTGCCAGCAGCTTAGGTGGGCAGGGGGCTAATGAAAAACTGTTTTTT. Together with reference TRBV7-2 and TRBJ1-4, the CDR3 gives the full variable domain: GAGVSQSPSNKVTEKGKDVELRCDPISGHTALYWYRQSLGQGLEFLIYFQGNSAPDKSGLPSDRFSAERTGGSVSTLTIQRTQQEDSAVYLCASSLGGQGANEKLFFGSGTQLSVL.

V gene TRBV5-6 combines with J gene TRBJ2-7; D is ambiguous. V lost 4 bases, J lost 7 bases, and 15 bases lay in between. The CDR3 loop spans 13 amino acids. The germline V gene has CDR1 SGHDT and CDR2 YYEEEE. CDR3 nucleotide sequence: TGTGCCAGCAGCATCAATGGGCTTGGGGAGCAGTACTTC. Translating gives CASSINGLGEQYF.

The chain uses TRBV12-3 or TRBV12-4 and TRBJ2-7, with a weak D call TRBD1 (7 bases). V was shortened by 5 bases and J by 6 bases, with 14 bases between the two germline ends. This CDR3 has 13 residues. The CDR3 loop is CASSTYRGGEQYF. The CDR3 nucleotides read TGTGCCAGCAGTACCTACAGGGGAGGCGAGCAGTACTTC.

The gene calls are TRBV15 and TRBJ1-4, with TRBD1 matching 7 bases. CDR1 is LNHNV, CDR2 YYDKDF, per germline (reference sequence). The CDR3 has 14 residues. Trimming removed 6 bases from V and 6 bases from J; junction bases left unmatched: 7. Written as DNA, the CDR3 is TGTGCCACCAGAAAGCTCGGGACAGATGAAAAACTGTTTTTT. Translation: CATRKLGTDEKLFF.

The CDR3 DNA reads TGTGCCAGCAGTTACTCGGAGGTAGCTGGCGAGCAGTTCTTC. Amino acids: CASSYSEVAGEQFF. The genes are TRBV6-2 or TRBV6-3 and TRBJ2-1; D is perhaps TRBD2 (5 bases). The germline V and J ends were trimmed by 0 bases and 10 bases, with 13 bases remaining between them. Germline-derived CDR1 and CDR2 are MNHEY and SVGEGT. The length of the CDR3 is 14 residues.

The CDR3 here is CASRTVGEETQYF. As DNA, the CDR3 is TGTGCCAGTAGAACCGTAGGGGAAGAGACCCAGTACTTC. The chain combines TRBV19 with TRBJ2-5, with a weak D call TRBD1 (5 bases). Looked up from germline, CDR1 is LNHDA and CDR2 is SQIVND (reference sequence). The length of the CDR3 is 13 residues. V lost 6 bases, J lost 3 bases, and 11 bases lay in between.

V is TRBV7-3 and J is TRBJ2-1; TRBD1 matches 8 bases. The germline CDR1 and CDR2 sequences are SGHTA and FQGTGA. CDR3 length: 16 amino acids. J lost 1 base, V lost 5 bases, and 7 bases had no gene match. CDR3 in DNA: TGTGCCAGCAGCCCAACAGGGGGAGATTCCTACAATGAGCAGTTCTTC. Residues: CASSPTGGDSYNEQFF.

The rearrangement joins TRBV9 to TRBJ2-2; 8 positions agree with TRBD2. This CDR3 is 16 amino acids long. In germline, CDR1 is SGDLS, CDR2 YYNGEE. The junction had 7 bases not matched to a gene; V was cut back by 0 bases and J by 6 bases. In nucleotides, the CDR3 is TGTGCCAGCAGCGTAGCCTTGGGTAGCGGGGCCGGGGAGCTGTTTTTT. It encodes CASSVALGSGAGELFF.

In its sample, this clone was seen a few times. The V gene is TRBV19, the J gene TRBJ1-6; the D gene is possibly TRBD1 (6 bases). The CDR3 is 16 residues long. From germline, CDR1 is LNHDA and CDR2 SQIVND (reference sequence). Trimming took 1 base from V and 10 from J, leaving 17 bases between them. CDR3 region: CASSIAMYRVGSPLHF. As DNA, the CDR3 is TGTGCCAGTAGTATAGCTATGTACAGGGTTGGATCACCCCTCCACTTT. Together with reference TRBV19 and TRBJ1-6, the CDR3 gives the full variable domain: DGGITQSPKYLFRKEGQNVTLSCEQNLNHDAMYWYRQDPGQGLRLIYYSQIVNDFQKGDIAEGYSVSREKKESFPLTVTSAQKNPTAFYLCASSIAMYRVGSPLHFGNGTRLTVT.

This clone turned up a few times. DNA for the CDR3: TGTGCCAGTAGGTGGACTAGCGGGAGCTACAATGAGCAGTTCTTC. Translated: CASRWTSGSYNEQFF. The J gene is TRBJ2-1, the V gene TRBV19; TRBD2 agrees at 13 bases. The CDR3 is 15 amino acids. J lost 3 bases, V lost 6 bases, and 2 bases had no gene match. Germline loops: CDR1 LNHDA, CDR2 SQIVND (reference sequence).

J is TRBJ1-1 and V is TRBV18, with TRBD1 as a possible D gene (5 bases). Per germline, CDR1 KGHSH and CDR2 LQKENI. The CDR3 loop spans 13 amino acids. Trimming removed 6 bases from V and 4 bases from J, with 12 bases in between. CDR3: CASSLQDRTEAFF. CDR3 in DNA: TGTGCCAGCTCTTTACAGGATCGCACTGAAGCTTTCTTT.

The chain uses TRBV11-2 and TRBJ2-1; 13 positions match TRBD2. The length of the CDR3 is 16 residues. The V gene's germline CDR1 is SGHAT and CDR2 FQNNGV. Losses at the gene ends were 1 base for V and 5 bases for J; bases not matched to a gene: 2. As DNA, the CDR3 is TGTGCCAGCAGCTTAGTCGGGACTAGCGGGAACAATGAGCAGTTCTTC. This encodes CASSLVGTSGNNEQFF.

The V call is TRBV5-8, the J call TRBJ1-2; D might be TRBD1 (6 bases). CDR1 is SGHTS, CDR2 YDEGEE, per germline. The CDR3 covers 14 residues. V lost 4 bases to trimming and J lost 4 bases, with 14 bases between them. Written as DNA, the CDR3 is TGTGCCAGCAGCCTGCGGGGGCGAACCTATGGCTACACCTTC. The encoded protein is CASSLRGRTYGYTF.